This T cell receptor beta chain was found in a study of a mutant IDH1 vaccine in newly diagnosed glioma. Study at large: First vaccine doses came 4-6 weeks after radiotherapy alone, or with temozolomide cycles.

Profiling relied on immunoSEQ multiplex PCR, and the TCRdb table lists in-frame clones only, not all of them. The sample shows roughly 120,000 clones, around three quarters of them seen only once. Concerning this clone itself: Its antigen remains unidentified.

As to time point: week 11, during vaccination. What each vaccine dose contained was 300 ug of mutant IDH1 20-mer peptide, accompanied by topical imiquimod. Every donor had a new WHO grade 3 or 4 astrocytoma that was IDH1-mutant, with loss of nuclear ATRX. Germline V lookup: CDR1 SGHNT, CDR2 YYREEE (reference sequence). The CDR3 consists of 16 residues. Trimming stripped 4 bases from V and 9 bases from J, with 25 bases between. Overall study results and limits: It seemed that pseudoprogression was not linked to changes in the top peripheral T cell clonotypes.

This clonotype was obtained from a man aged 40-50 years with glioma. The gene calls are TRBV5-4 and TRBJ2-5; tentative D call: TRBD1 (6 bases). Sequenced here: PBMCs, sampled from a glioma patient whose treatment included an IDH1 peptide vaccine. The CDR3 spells CASSGGDQWGQGAQYF. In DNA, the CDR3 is TGTGCCAGCAGCGGTGGGGACCAGTGGGGGCAAGGGGCCCAGTACTTC.